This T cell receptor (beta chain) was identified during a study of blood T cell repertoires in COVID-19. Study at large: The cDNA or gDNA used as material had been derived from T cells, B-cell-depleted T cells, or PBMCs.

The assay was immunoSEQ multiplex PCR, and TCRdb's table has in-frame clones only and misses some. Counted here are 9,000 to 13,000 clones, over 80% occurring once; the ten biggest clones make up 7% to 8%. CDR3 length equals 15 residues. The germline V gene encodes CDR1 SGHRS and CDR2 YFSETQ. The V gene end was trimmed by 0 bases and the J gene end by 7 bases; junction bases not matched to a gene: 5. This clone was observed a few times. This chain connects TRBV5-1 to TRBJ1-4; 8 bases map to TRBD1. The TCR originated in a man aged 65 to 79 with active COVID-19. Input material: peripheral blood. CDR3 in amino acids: CASSLAGDRLEKLFF. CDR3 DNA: TGCGCCAGCAGCTTGGCCGGGGACAGGCTTGAAAAACTGTTTTTT.